A selection of T cell receptor beta chains follows, all from one sample in a study of OX40 agonist ivuxolimab in advanced cancers. Clones were sequenced by immunoSEQ multiplex PCR, and TCRdb holds only the in-frame ones, with some missing. The data contain about 64,000 clones, about 83% of them singletons. The sample consisted of CD4+ or CD8+ T cells sorted from blood, taken in a trial of the OX40 agonist ivuxolimab. These receptors originate from an adult with an advanced solid tumor such as melanoma, head and neck, liver or kidney cancer. Both conserved end residues are part of each CDR3. The D gene is left open where the match is weak. Clone size is given for some rows only: seen once, a few or many times, or a class if the clone is expanded.

v_gene,len,abundance,j_gene,d_gene,CDR3nt,CDR3aa
TRBV5-1,12,few,TRBJ1-2,NA,TGCGCCAGCAGCCCAGGGGTGGGTGGCTACACCTTC,CASSPGVGGYTF
TRBV7-8,16,once,TRBJ2-7,TRBD2,TGTGCCAGCAGCTTAGGGTTGATTAGCGGGAGCTACGAGCAGTACTTC,CASSLGLISGSYEQYF
TRBV10-3,16,NA,TRBJ1-1,TRBD1,TGTGCCATCAGTAGCCTGGGACAGGGAATGAACACTGAAGCTTTCTTT,CAISSLGQGMNTEAFF
TRBV21-1,11,NA,TRBJ2-7,NA,TGTGCCAGCTTCCCCGGGACCGCTGGGTACTTC,CASFPGTAGYF
TRBV5-1,14,once,TRBJ2-2,TRBD2,TGCGCCAGCAAGGCTAGCGGAAACACCGGGGAGCTGTTTTTT,CASKASGNTGELFF
TRBV5-6,14,NA,TRBJ1-5,NA,TGTGCCAGCAGCTTGCTGGGAACGAATCAGCCCCAGCATTTT,CASSLLGTNQPQHF
TRBV18,15,NA,TRBJ2-3,TRBD1,TGTGCCAGCTCACCCACCGGGACAGTACTAGATACGCAGTATTTT,CASSPTGTVLDTQYF
TRBV11-2,15,NA,TRBJ2-5,TRBD2,TGTGCCAGCAGCCAGATGTGGGGGGGCCAAGAGACCCAGTACTTC,CASSQMWGGQETQYF
TRBV5-1,15,NA,TRBJ1-1,NA,TGCGCCAGCAGCGAGGGACAAGAGGGAAGCACTGAAGCTTTCTTT,CASSEGQEGSTEAFF
TRBV18,17,NA,TRBJ2-2,TRBD2,TGTGCCAGCTCACCAGGGCTAGCGGGAGTCGGAGCCGGGGAGCTGTTTTTT,CASSPGLAGVGAGELFF
TRBV5-1,15,NA,TRBJ2-6,NA,TGCGCCAGCAGCCCGTGGGTGACTGGGGCCAACGTCCTGACTTTC,CASSPWVTGANVLTF
TRBV5-1,14,NA,TRBJ2-3,TRBD2,TGCGCCAGCAGCCCCGGGACTAGCGGAGATACGCAGTATTTT,CASSPGTSGDTQYF
TRBV19,15,NA,TRBJ1-5,TRBD1,TGTGCCAGTAGTACGGGACAGATGCCCAATCAGCCCCAGCATTTT,CASSTGQMPNQPQHF
TRBV7-2,14,NA,TRBJ2-5,NA,TGTGCCAGCAGCTTCTCGGTGCAATGGGAGACCCAGTACTTC,CASSFSVQWETQYF
TRBV4-1,15,NA,TRBJ1-5,NA,TGCGCCAGCAGCCAAGATGGAAGGAACAATCAGCCCCAGCATTTT,CASSQDGRNNQPQHF
TRBV19,13,once,TRBJ1-2,NA,TGTGCCAGTACCGAACGGGCTGGGTTCGGCTACACCTTC,CASTERAGFGYTF
TRBV6-5,14,NA,TRBJ2-5,NA,TGTGCCAGCAGCCGACAGGGGAGGGTAGAGACCCAGTACTTC,CASSRQGRVETQYF
TRBV27,17,NA,TRBJ1-2,NA,TGTGCCAGCAGTTTATTAGGAGGGGAGGGAGCTAACTATGGCTACACCTTC,CASSLLGGEGANYGYTF
TRBV6-5,15,once,TRBJ2-1,NA,TGTGCCAGCAGCCAAACTAGAGACTCCTACAATGAGCAGTTCTTC,CASSQTRDSYNEQFF
TRBV10-3,12,NA,TRBJ2-5,NA,TGTGCCTCTCAAGGATTGGGAGAGACCCAGTACTTC,CASQGLGETQYF
TRBV13,18,NA,TRBJ2-3,TRBD2,TGTGCCAGCACCACGAAAGAAGCGGGAGCGGGGATGAGAGATACGCAGTATTTT,CASTTKEAGAGMRDTQYF
TRBV7-2,17,NA,TRBJ2-7,NA,TGTGCCAGCAGCTGGAAGAGCGGAGGGGACGGGAACTACGAGCAGTACTTC,CASSWKSGGDGNYEQYF
TRBV30,13,NA,TRBJ1-2,NA,TGTGCCTGGAGACAGTTACTAACCTATGGCTACACCTTC,CAWRQLLTYGYTF
TRBV2,15,NA,TRBJ2-1,NA,TGTGCCAGCAGCGCCCTGCGAGGCTCCTACAATGAGCAGTTCTTC,CASSALRGSYNEQFF
TRBV19,14,NA,TRBJ1-1,NA,TGTGCCAGTGTTACAGGGACCGGGAACACTGAAGCTTTCTTT,CASVTGTGNTEAFF
TRBV2,15,few,TRBJ1-5,NA,TGTGCCAGCAGTGAATACAGGTATAGCAATCAGCCCCAGCATTTT,CASSEYRYSNQPQHF
TRBV19,14,NA,TRBJ2-5,TRBD2,TGTGCCAGTAGCCCAACTAGCGCCCAAGAGACCCAGTACTTC,CASSPTSAQETQYF
TRBV5-6,13,NA,TRBJ2-5,NA,TGTGCCAGCAGCTTTTGGGGGCGGCAGACCCAGTACTTC,CASSFWGRQTQYF
TRBV6-5,12,NA,TRBJ2-3,NA,TGTGCCAGCAGTGGAGGGGGGGATACGCAGTATTTT,CASSGGGDTQYF
TRBV5-1,16,NA,TRBJ1-3,TRBD1,TGCGCCAGCAGCTTGGCCGGGACAGGGTACGGAAACACCATATATTTT,CASSLAGTGYGNTIYF
TRBV5-1,16,NA,TRBJ2-5,TRBD1,TGCGCCAGCAGCCGAGCCCGGACAGGGGGGGAAGAGACCCAGTACTTC,CASSRARTGGEETQYF
TRBV6-6,12,NA,TRBJ1-1,NA,TGTGCCAGCAGTGCGGCGTCACAAAGAGCTTTCTTT,CASSAASQRAFF
TRBV5-1,14,NA,TRBJ2-5,NA,TGCGCCAGCAGCTTGGATCCCCCGGTGGAGACCCAGTACTTC,CASSLDPPVETQYF
TRBV2,15,NA,TRBJ1-1,TRBD1,TGTGCCAACGGGGCACCGGGACAGTACGACACTGAAGCTTTCTTT,CANGAPGQYDTEAFF
TRBV10-3,17,NA,TRBJ2-5,TRBD2,TGTGCCATCAGTGGGGGACTAGCGGGAGGCGATAAAGAGACCCAGTACTTC,CAISGGLAGGDKETQYF
TRBV10-3,15,NA,TRBJ1-1,NA,TGTGCCATCAGACCCCGACAGACTCTGAACACTGAAGCTTTCTTT,CAIRPRQTLNTEAFF
TRBV5-6,15,NA,TRBJ1-4,TRBD1,TGTGCCAGCAGCTTGGGGGGGACAGGGAATGAAAAACTGTTTTTT,CASSLGGTGNEKLFF
TRBV20-1,11,NA,TRBJ2-1,NA,TGCAGTGCTACTACTAGCTCTGAGCAGTTCTTC,CSATTSSEQFF
TRBV2,14,NA,TRBJ2-7,TRBD1,TGTGCCAGCAGCGCAGGGGGTAGAACCTACGAGCAGTACTTC,CASSAGGRTYEQYF
TRBV7-3,16,once,TRBJ2-3,TRBD2,TGTGCCAGCAGCTTAGGTCAGCTAGCGGGGGGAGGTACGCAGTATTTT,CASSLGQLAGGGTQYF
TRBV19,13,NA,TRBJ2-3,TRBD2,TGTGCCAGCAACACCGGGGGGACAGATACGCAGTATTTT,CASNTGGTDTQYF
TRBV30,11,NA,TRBJ1-2,NA,TGTGCCTGGATGTCAGGGGTTGGCTACACCTTC,CAWMSGVGYTF
TRBV19,14,NA,TRBJ1-3,NA,TGTGCCAGTACCACGAGGGGAGGAACCAACACCATATATTTT,CASTTRGGTNTIYF
TRBV5-1,16,NA,TRBJ2-5,TRBD2,TGCGCCAGCAGCTTGGGGGGACTAGCGGGGACAGAGACCCAGTACTTC,CASSLGGLAGTETQYF
TRBV19,15,NA,TRBJ2-3,TRBD2,TGTGCCAGTAGTATAGCCGGGAGGGCCTTAGATACGCAGTATTTT,CASSIAGRALDTQYF
TRBV9,17,NA,TRBJ2-3,TRBD2,TGTGCCAGCAGCGTAGATGTGACTAGCGGCCCGTGGGATACGCAGTATTTT,CASSVDVTSGPWDTQYF
TRBV7-2,14,NA,TRBJ1-6,NA,TGTGCCAGCAGCCAAGGGAGCTGGGGTTCACCCCTCCACTTT,CASSQGSWGSPLHF
TRBV27,15,NA,TRBJ1-5,NA,TGTGCCAGCAGTTTTTACAGCGGGGGCAATCAGCCCCAGCATTTT,CASSFYSGGNQPQHF
TRBV29-1,11,NA,TRBJ1-2,NA,TGCAGCGTTGCGGGTTCCTATGGCTACACCTTC,CSVAGSYGYTF
TRBV28,18,NA,TRBJ1-5,NA,TGTGCCAGCAGCGCCCATTCTCGAACGACAGTCAGCAATCAGCCCCAGCATTTT,CASSAHSRTTVSNQPQHF
TRBV5-6,16,NA,TRBJ2-2,NA,TGTGCCAGCAGCTTGGGTCCAGGGGTGAACACCGGGGAGCTGTTTTTT,CASSLGPGVNTGELFF
TRBV4-2,16,NA,TRBJ1-5,TRBD1,TGTGCCAGCAGCCGCCCGGACAGGGAGGGCAATCAGCCCCAGCATTTT,CASSRPDREGNQPQHF
TRBV30,14,NA,TRBJ2-5,TRBD2,TGTGCCTGGAGGCAGGCTAGCGGGCCCCCTACCCAGTACTTC,CAWRQASGPPTQYF
TRBV29-1,14,NA,TRBJ1-5,NA,TGCAGCGTTGTTGTGGAGAATAGCAATCAGCCCCAGCATTTT,CSVVVENSNQPQHF
TRBV10-1,16,NA,TRBJ2-7,NA,TGCGCCAGCAGCACCCGGCGGAGTTTAAAGGTCGACGAGCAGTACTTC,CASSTRRSLKVDEQYF
TRBV10-1,14,NA,TRBJ2-7,NA,TGCGCCAGCAGTGAGGCCCCAGGGTCCTACGAGCAGTACTTC,CASSEAPGSYEQYF
TRBV5-5,16,NA,TRBJ2-1,TRBD2,TGTGCCAGCAGCCATTGGGTGACTAGCGGCTCCAATGAGCAGTTCTTC,CASSHWVTSGSNEQFF
TRBV18,14,NA,TRBJ1-4,TRBD1,TGTGCCAGCTCACCGGGACAGGCGGGTGAAAAACTGTTTTTT,CASSPGQAGEKLFF
TRBV4-1,14,NA,TRBJ2-7,NA,TGCGCCAGCAGCCAGGCAGGGTCCGCCTACGAGCAGTACTTC,CASSQAGSAYEQYF